This T cell receptor beta chain was documented in a study of radiotherapy plus CTLA-4 blockade in lung cancer. Across the whole study: Among all patients, roughly 17% showed objective responses, while about 34% had disease control.

Unmatched junction bases numbered 7, after V lost 6 bases and J lost 5 bases. Germline V gene lookup returns CDR1 MNHNS and CDR2 SASEGT. The CDR3 runs to 15 residues. The data were produced by immunoSEQ multiplex PCR, yet TCRdb's version contains in-frame clones alone and is incomplete. The sample lists about 51,000 clones, about three quarters occurring once. This receptor was identified in a human donor with non-small cell lung cancer whose response to radiotherapy plus ipilimumab could not be evaluated. The chain uses TRBV6-1 and TRBJ2-2; TRBD2 matches 9 bases. The sample consisted of peripheral blood, taken from a patient treated with radiotherapy plus ipilimumab. This chain's CDR3 is CASSSRGGATGELFF. CDR3 DNA sequence: TGTGCCAGCAGCTCCCGCGGGGGGGCTACCGGGGAGCTGTTTTTT.